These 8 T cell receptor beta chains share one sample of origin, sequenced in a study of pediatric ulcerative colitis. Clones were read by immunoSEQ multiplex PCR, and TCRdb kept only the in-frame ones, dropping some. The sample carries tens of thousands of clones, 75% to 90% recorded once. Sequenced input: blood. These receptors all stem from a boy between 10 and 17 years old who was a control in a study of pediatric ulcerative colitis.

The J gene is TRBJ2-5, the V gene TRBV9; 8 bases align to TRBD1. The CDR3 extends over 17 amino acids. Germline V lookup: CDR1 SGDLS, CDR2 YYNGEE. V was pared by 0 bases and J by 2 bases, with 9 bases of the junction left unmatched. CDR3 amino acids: CASSVGVDRGWQETQYF. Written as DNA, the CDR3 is TGTGCCAGCAGCGTAGGGGTCGACAGGGGATGGCAAGAGACCCAGTACTTC.

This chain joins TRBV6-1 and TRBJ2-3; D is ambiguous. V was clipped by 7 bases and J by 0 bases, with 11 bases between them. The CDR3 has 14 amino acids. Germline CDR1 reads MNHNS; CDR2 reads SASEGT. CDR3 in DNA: TGTGCCAGCAAGGTTCCCAGCAGCACAGATACGCAGTATTTT. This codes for CASKVPSSTDTQYF.

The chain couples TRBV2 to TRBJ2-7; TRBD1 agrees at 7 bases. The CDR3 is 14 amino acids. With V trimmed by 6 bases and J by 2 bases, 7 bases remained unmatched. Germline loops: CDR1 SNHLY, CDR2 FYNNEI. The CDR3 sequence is CASRRQGVAYEQYF. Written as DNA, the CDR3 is TGTGCCAGCAGAAGACAGGGAGTCGCCTACGAGCAGTACTTC.

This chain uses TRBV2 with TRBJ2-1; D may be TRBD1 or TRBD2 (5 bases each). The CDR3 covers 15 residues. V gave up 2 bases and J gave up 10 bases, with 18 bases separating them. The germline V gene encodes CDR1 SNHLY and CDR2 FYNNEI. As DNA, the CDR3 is TGTGCCAGCAGTGAAAGTCCGGGACCGACCTGGGAGCAGTTCTTC. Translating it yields CASSESPGPTWEQFF.

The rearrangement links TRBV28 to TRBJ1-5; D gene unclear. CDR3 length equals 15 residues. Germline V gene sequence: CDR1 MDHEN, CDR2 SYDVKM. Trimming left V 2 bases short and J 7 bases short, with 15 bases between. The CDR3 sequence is CASSLEGGVYQPQHF. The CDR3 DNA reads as TGTGCCAGCAGTTTAGAGGGTGGGGTATACCAGCCCCAGCATTTT.

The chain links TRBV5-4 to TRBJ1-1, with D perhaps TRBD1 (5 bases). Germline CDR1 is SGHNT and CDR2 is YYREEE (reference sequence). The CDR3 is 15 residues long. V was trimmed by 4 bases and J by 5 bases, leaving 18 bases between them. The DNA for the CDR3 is TGTGCCAGCAGCCCGCCTGGGGCAGGAGTTACTGAAGCTTTCTTT. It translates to CASSPPGAGVTEAFF.

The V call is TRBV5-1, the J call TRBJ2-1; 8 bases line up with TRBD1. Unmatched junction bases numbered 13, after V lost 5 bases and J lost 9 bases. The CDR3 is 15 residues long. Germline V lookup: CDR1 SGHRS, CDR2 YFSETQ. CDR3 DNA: TGCGCCAGCAGTCTGACGCAGGGGGCGCTGGGTGAGCAGTTCTTC. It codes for CASSLTQGALGEQFF.

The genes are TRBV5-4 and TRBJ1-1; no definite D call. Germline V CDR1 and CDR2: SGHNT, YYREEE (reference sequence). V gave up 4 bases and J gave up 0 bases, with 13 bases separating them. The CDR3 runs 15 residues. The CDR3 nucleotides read TGTGCCAGCAGCCCAATTTTACAAATGAACACTGAAGCTTTCTTT. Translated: CASSPILQMNTEAFF.